A selection of T cell receptor beta chains follows, all from one sample in a study of cytomegalovirus exposure and HLA in healthy donors. The table came from immunoSEQ multiplex PCR; TCRdb's copy has only in-frame clones and leaves some out. The sample has 200,000 to 250,000 clones, 65% to 75% seen once. Sequencing used PBMCs. The receptors were gathered from a woman in her 30s in good health and CMV-seronegative. Both conserved end residues are part of each CDR3. Each record gives: J gene, V gene, clone size, D gene, CDR3 DNA, CDR3 protein. A D gene is named only where the DNA matches it firmly. Clone sizes are given selectively: once, few, many, or a class where the clone is expanded.

TRBJ2-4 | TRBV6-6 | - | TRBD1 | TGTGCCAGCGGACAGGTCGGGATTCAGTACTTC | CASGQVGIQYF
TRBJ2-1 | TRBV2 | - | - | TGTGCCAGCAGTGACAGGGGCAGCAATGAGCAGTTCTTC | CASSDRGSNEQFF
TRBJ1-3 | TRBV10-3 | - | - | TGTGCCATCAGTGAACAGGGTCGGGGAAACACCATATATTTT | CAISEQGRGNTIYF
TRBJ2-1 | TRBV10-3 | - | - | TGTGCCATCAGTGACCGGCAGGCTGGGGAGCAGTTCTTC | CAISDRQAGEQFF
TRBJ2-1 | TRBV5-1 | - | TRBD1 | TGCGCCAGCAGCTTACAGGGGCCATACAATGAGCAGTTCTTC | CASSLQGPYNEQFF
TRBJ2-7 | TRBV5-5 | few | TRBD1 | TGTGCCAGCAGCTTCCATGGACAGGGGGCGTACGAGCAGTACTTC | CASSFHGQGAYEQYF
TRBJ1-4 | TRBV19 | - | - | TGTGCCAGTAGTCTACGGGGATTGGTAAAACTGTTTTTT | CASSLRGLVKLFF
TRBJ2-3 | TRBV7-9 | - | TRBD1 | TGTGCCAGCAGCGCGGGACAGGGGGGCACCACAGATACGCAGTATTTT | CASSAGQGGTTDTQYF
TRBJ1-2 | TRBV9 | - | TRBD1 | TGTGCCAGCAGCGTATGGGGACAGGGGGAGAGGGATGGCTACCCCTTC | CASSVWGQGERDGYPF
TRBJ2-5 | TRBV29-1 | - | TRBD2 | TGCAGCGTCAGCGGGGACGCCCAAGAGACCCAGTACTTC | CSVSGDAQETQYF
TRBJ2-4 | TRBV9 | once | TRBD2 | TGTGCCAGCAGCGAGGGGACTAGCGGGGGGGCTTTGGGCAAAAACATTCAGTACTTC | CASSEGTSGGALGKNIQYF
TRBJ2-7 | TRBV14 | - | TRBD1 | TGTGCCAGCAGCCACGACAGGGACTACGAGCAGTACTTC | CASSHDRDYEQYF
TRBJ2-7 | TRBV6-5 | once | TRBD1 | TGTGCCAGCAGTTTGGCCGGGACAGGGGACTACGAGCAGTACTTC | CASSLAGTGDYEQYF
TRBJ2-2 | TRBV4-1 | - | - | TGCGACAGCAGCCCCCACTTGTATGAGGCGAACACCGGGGAGCTGTTTTTT | CDSSPHLYEANTGELFF
TRBJ1-3 | TRBV9 | once | - | TGTGCCAGCAGCGTAGCCTTACAGAGCTCTGGAAACACCATATATTTT | CASSVALQSSGNTIYF
TRBJ1-1 | TRBV5-6 | - | TRBD1 | TGTGCCAGCAGCTTGAAAGGACAGGGTATCGCTTTCTTT | CASSLKGQGIAFF
TRBJ1-1 | TRBV6-5 | few | - | TGTGCCAGCAGCGGACAGCAGGTACTTTTCGCTTTCTTT | CASSGQQVLFAFF
TRBJ1-2 | TRBV18 | once | TRBD1 | TGTGCCAGCTCCCAGGGGGAGGACTATGGCTACACCTTC | CASSQGEDYGYTF
TRBJ1-1 | TRBV2 | - | TRBD1 | TGTGCCAGCAGTGCCCCGGACAGGGGGCTACGCACTGAAGCTTTCTTT | CASSAPDRGLRTEAFF
TRBJ1-2 | TRBV7-9 | - | - | TGTGCCAGCAGCTCCCGTAGGGCAGGGACTGTTGGCTACACCTTC | CASSSRRAGTVGYTF
TRBJ1-5 | TRBV12-5 | - | TRBD1 | TGTGCTAGTGGTTTGGTACCTCGATGGACAGGGGAGGACCCCAATCAGCCCCAGCATTTT | CASGLVPRWTGEDPNQPQHF
TRBJ1-2 | TRBV9 | - | - | TGTGCCAGCAGCCCCGAGGTGTTCTCGGTTTATGGCTACACCTTC | CASSPEVFSVYGYTF
TRBJ1-5 | TRBV7-3 | - | - | TGTGCCAGCAGCTCACGCCCGGGGGGCGTCGAATCCCAGCATTTT | CASSSRPGGVESQHF
TRBJ2-7 | TRBV28 | - | - | TGTGCCAGCAGTTTTGACAGACCCTACGAGCAGTACTTC | CASSFDRPYEQYF
TRBJ2-1 | TRBV6-6 | - | TRBD2 | TGTGCCAGCAGTTCCCTAGCGGGGGGGATTTACAATGAGCGGTTCTTC | CASSSLAGGIYNERFF
TRBJ2-7 | TRBV19 | - | TRBD1 | TGTGCCAGTAGTATTGGGACAGGCGAGCAGTACTTC | CASSIGTGEQYF
TRBJ1-4 | TRBV4-1 | - | - | TGCGCCAGCAGAGAACCGGGAACAACTAATGAAAAACTGTTTTTT | CASREPGTTNEKLFF
TRBJ1-4 | TRBV6-4 | - | - | TGTGCCAGCAGTGACGGGGCCTGTGGGGATGAAAAACTGTTTTTT | CASSDGACGDEKLFF
TRBJ2-2 | TRBV7-3 | once | TRBD2 | TGTGCCAGCAGCGCCCGCGGGGGGGCGAACACCGGGGAGCTGTTTTTT | CASSARGGANTGELFF